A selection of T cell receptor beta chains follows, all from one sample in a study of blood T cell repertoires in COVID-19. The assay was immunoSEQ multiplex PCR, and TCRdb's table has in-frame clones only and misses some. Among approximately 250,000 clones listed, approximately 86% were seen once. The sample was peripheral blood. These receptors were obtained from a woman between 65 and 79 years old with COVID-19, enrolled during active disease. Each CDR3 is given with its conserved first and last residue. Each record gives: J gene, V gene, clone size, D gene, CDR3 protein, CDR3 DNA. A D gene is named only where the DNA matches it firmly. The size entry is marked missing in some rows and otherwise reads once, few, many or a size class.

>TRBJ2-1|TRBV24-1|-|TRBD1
CATRGQGLLEQFF
TGTGCCACCAGGGGACAGGGATTGCTTGAGCAGTTCTTC
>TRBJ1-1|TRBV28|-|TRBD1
CASSLVDRGSAFF
TGTGCCAGCAGTTTGGTGGACAGGGGGTCTGCTTTCTTT
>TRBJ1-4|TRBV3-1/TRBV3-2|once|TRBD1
CASSQRRQGGNEKLFF
TGTGCCAGCAGCCAACGCCGACAGGGGGGTAATGAAAAACTGTTTTTT
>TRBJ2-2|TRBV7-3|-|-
CASSLGMNTGELFF
TGTGCCAGCAGCCTAGGAATGAACACCGGGGAGCTGTTTTTT
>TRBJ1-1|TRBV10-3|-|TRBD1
CAISEDRVGTEAFF
TGTGCCATCAGTGAGGACAGGGTCGGCACTGAAGCTTTCTTT
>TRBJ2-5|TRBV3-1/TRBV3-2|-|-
CASSLSTGEETQYF
TGTGCCAGCAGCCTATCGACAGGAGAAGAGACCCAGTACTTC
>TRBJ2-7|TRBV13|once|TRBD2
CASSLRGFYEQYF
TGTGCCAGCAGCTTGCGGGGGTTTTACGAGCAGTACTTC
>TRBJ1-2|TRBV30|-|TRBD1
CAWTDRGRNYGYTF
TGTGCCTGGACTGACAGGGGGAGAAACTATGGCTACACCTTC
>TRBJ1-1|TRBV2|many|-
CASRTGVTFEAFF
TGTGCCAGTAGAACCGGGGTTACCTTTGAAGCTTTCTTT
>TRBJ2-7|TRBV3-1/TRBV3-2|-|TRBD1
CASSHGDRGAYEQYF
TGTGCCAGCAGCCATGGGGACAGGGGTGCCTACGAGCAGTACTTC
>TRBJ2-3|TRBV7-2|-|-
CASSLESVGGGLTNTQYF
TGTGCCAGCAGCTTAGAATCGGTCGGCGGGGGCCTCACAAATACGCAGTATTTT
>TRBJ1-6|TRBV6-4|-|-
CASSERGGSPLHF
TGTGCCAGCAGTGAGAGGGGGGGTTCACCCCTCCACTTT
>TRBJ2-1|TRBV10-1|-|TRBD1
CASSGATGVQEQFF
TGCGCCAGCAGTGGTGCGACAGGGGTGCAGGAGCAGTTCTTC
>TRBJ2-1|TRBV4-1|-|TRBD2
CASFSGGSLYNEQFF
TGCGCCAGCTTTAGCGGGGGGTCCCTCTACAATGAGCAGTTCTTC
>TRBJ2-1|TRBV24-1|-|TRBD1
CATSDSRTGGNEQFF
TGTGCCACCAGTGATTCGCGGACAGGGGGCAATGAGCAGTTCTTC
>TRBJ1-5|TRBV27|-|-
CASSLWGEQPQHF
TGTGCCAGCAGTTTATGGGGGGAGCAGCCCCAGCATTTT
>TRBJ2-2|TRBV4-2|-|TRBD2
CASSQLTSGVQNTGELFF
TGTGCCAGCAGCCAGCTGACTAGCGGGGTCCAGAACACCGGGGAGCTGTTTTTT
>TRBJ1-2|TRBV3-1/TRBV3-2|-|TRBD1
CASSQRSQGVVNF
TGTGCCAGCAGCCAAAGATCGCAGGGGGTGGTTAACTTC
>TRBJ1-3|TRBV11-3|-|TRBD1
CASSLGQGESSGNTIYF
TGTGCCAGCAGCTTGGGACAGGGCGAAAGCTCTGGAAACACCATATATTTT
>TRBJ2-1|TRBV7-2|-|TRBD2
CASSSTFGGFNEQFF
TGTGCCAGCAGCTCGACATTCGGGGGGTTCAATGAGCAGTTCTTC
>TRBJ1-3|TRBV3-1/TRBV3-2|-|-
CASSQGGGGNTIYF
TGTGCCAGCAGCCAAGGCGGAGGGGGAAACACCATATATTTT
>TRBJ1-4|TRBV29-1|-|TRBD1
CSVEDPGQGAESEKLFF
TGCAGCGTTGAAGATCCGGGACAGGGTGCGGAGAGTGAAAAACTGTTTTTT
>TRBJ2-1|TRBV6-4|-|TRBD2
CASSDSRLAGYNEQFF
TGTGCCAGCAGTGACTCGAGACTAGCGGGGTACAATGAGCAGTTCTTC
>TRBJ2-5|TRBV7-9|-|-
CASRSGRETQYF
TGTGCCAGCAGGTCCGGCAGGGAGACCCAGTACTTC
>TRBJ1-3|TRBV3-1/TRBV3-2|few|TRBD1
CASNVAGGYTIYF
TGTGCCAGCAACGTGGCAGGGGGGTACACCATATATTTT
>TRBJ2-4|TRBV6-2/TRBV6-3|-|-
CASSYTGAKNIQYF
TGTGCCAGCAGTTATACGGGGGCCAAAAACATTCAGTACTTC
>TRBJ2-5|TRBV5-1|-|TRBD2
CASSLVPSGGFQETQYF
TGCGCCAGCAGCTTGGTCCCTAGCGGGGGATTCCAAGAGACCCAGTACTTC
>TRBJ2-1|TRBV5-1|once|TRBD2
CASSFTSGGNNEQFF
TGCGCCAGCAGCTTTACTAGCGGAGGGAACAATGAGCAGTTCTTC
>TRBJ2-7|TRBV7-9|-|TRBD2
CASSFTAGGLREQYF
TGTGCCAGCAGCTTTACAGCGGGGGGGCTTAGGGAGCAGTACTTC
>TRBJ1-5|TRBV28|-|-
CASSFVGNTYSNQPQHF
TGTGCCAGCAGTTTTGTGGGCAATACCTATAGCAATCAGCCCCAGCATTTT
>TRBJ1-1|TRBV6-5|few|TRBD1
CASRGQLNTEAFF
TGTGCCAGCAGGGGACAGTTGAACACTGAAGCTTTCTTT
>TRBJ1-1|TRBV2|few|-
CASSESSVTSIF
TGTGCCAGCAGTGAAAGCTCTGTGACATCCATCTTT
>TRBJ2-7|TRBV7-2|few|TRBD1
CASSPRKDRVGYEQYF
TGTGCCAGCAGCCCCCGGAAAGACAGGGTTGGCTACGAGCAGTACTTC
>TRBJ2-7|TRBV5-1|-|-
CASSLGQAPLYEQYF
TGCGCCAGCAGCTTGGGCCAAGCCCCCCTTTACGAGCAGTACTTC
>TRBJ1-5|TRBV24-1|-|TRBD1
CATSETGRSNQPQHF
TGTGCCACCAGTGAGACAGGGAGAAGCAATCAGCCCCAGCATTTT